This TCR beta chain emerged from a study of shared clonotypes between healthy human individuals. With regard to this clone: Its antigen is unidentified.

Germline assignment: CDR1 MDHEN and CDR2 SYDVKM. V was clipped by 6 bases and J by 5 bases, with 17 bases between them. CDR3 length: 14 amino acids. Method: immunoSEQ multiplex PCR; TCRdb's copy keeps in-frame clones and lacks some. The sample contains about 2.1 million clones, around 93% of which appear only once. It was CD45RO-negative cells, positively selected for CCR7, that made up naive CD8 cells, with terminally differentiated effector memory CD45RA+ cells excluded. Broader study findings: Clonotype sharing across several donors was observed for 5% to 6.5% of naive CD4 clonotypes.

The chain carries TRBV28 and TRBJ2-7; D is perhaps TRBD1 (5 bases). Input material: naive CD8+ T cells from PBMCs. This TCR came from a man aged 18 to 29 in good health. Some clones in this sample may be carry-over from other donors' samples. The CDR3 here is CASRKVRDENEQYF. CDR3 in DNA: TGTGCCAGCAGGAAGGTCAGGGATGAGAACGAGCAGTACTTC.